Shown below are 5 T cell receptor beta chains from a single sample sequenced in a study of blood T cells in healthy people across ages. Together with a sample-barcoded 5' primer, a J-beta primer mix was included in a second PCR lasting roughly 6 to 12 cycles. TCRdb re-derived calls from the 5' RACE reads in MiXCR, one entry per CDR3 protein. The sample lists around 870,000 distinct CDR3 sequences, under 35% seen once, with 17% in the top ten. The sequencing input was blood. These receptors were taken from a woman of 80 years or more in good health.

This clonotype was seen only a few times. This chain links TRBV19 with TRBJ1-5; TRBD1 agrees at 11 bases. CDR1 and CDR2 from the germline V gene are LNHDA and SQIVND (reference sequence). The V and J ends lost 6 bases and 7 bases, in that order; junction bases with no gene match: 11. This CDR3 has 16 residues. The CDR3 is CASRAGTGGFRQPQHF. In DNA form, the CDR3 reads TGTGCCAGTAGAGCCGGGACAGGGGGATTTCGACAGCCCCAGCATTTT. The full variable domain, rest sourced from reference TRBV19 and TRBJ1-5, is DGGITQSPKYLFRKEGQNVTLSCEQNLNHDAMYWYRQDPGQGLRLIYYSQIVNDFQKGDIAEGYSVSREKKESFPLTVTSAQKNPTAFYLCASRAGTGGFRQPQHFGDGTRLSIL.

This clonotype was picked up many times. The chain recombines TRBV11-2 with TRBJ2-1; a weak D match, TRBD2 (5 bases). The germline gives CDR1 SGHAT, CDR2 FQNNGV. This CDR3 region has 15 residues. V was shortened by 1 base and J by 3 bases, with 10 bases between the two germline ends. The CDR3, as DNA: TGTGCCAGCAGCTTAGTGACGGCGGGCTACAATGAGCAGTTCTTC. This translates into CASSLVTAGYNEQFF.

This clonotype came up many times. V gene TRBV12-3 or TRBV12-4 combines with J gene TRBJ2-1; 8 bases are a match to TRBD1. With V trimmed by 1 base and J by 7 bases, 6 bases remained unmatched. The CDR3 has 15 amino acids. The CDR3 nucleotides are TGTGCCAGCAGTTTAGGCCCGACAGGGGTGAATGAGCAGTTCTTC. This codes for CASSLGPTGVNEQFF.

There are a few counts of this clonotype. This rearrangement joins TRBV7-2 to TRBJ2-5, with TRBD2 matching 11 bases. After removal of 1 base from V and 13 bases from J, the junction contained 11 bases not matched to a gene. Germline V gives CDR1 SGHTA, CDR2 FQGNSA. The CDR3 runs to 15 residues. Here the CDR3 DNA reads TGTGCCAGCAGCTTAGAATTCACTAGCGGGGGCCTCACGTACTTC. Translated: CASSLEFTSGGLTYF.

This clonotype appeared many times. The V and J genes are TRBV5-5 and TRBJ2-5, with no clear D. Trimming removed 3 bases from V and 5 bases from J, with 20 bases in between. In germline, CDR1 is SGHKS, CDR2 YYEKEE (reference sequence). The CDR3 sequence is 16 residues long. The CDR3 reads CASSSYSGLVEETQYF. CDR3 coding DNA: TGTGCCAGCAGCTCCTACAGTGGGCTCGTTGAGGAGACCCAGTACTTC.